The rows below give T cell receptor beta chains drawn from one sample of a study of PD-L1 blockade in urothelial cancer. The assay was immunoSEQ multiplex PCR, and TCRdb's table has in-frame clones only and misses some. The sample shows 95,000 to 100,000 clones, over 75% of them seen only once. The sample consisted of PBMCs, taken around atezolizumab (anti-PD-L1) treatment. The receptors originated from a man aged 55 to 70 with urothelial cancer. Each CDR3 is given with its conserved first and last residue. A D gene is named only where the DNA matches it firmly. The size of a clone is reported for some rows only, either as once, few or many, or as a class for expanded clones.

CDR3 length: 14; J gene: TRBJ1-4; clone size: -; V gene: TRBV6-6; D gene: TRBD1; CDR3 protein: CASSFTGGDEKLFF; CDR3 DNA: TGTGCCAGCAGCTTTACAGGGGGGGACGAAAAACTGTTTTTT
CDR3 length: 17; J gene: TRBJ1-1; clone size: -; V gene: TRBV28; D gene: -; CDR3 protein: CASSLPGQLFMNTEAFF; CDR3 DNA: TGTGCCAGCAGTCTTCCGGGACAACTCTTCATGAACACTGAAGCTTTCTTT
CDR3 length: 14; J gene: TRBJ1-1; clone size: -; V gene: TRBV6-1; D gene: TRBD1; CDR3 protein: CASSDLGQGPEAFF; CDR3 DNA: TGTGCCAGCAGTGACCTCGGACAGGGCCCCGAAGCTTTCTTT
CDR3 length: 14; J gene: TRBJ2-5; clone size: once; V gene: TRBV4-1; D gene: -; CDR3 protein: CASSQDGLQETQYF; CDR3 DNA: TGCGCCAGCAGCCAAGATGGGCTCCAAGAGACCCAGTACTTC
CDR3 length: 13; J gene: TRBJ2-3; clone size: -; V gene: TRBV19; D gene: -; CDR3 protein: CASSKRNTDTQYF; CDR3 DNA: TGTGCCAGTAGTAAGCGGAACACAGATACGCAGTATTTT
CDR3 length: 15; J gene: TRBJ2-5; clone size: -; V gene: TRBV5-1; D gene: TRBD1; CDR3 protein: CASSPDRGGQETQYF; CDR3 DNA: TGCGCCAGCAGCCCGGACAGGGGTGGCCAAGAGACCCAGTACTTC
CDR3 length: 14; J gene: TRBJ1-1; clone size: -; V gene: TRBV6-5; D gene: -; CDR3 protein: CASSYSKGVTEAFF; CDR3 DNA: TGTGCCAGCAGTTACTCTAAGGGAGTCACTGAAGCTTTCTTT
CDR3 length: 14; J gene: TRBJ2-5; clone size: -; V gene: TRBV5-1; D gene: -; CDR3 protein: CASRGGNYLETQYF; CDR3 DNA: TGCGCCAGCAGAGGGGGAAATTACCTAGAGACCCAGTACTTC
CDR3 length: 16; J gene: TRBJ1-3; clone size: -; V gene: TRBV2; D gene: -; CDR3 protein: CASSPGTRISGNTIYF; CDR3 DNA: TGTGCCAGCAGTCCCGGGACACGGATCTCTGGAAACACCATATATTTT
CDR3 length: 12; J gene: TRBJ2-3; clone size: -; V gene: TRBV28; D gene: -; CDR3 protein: CASTPGTDTQYF; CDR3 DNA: TGTGCCAGCACCCCCGGCACAGATACGCAGTATTTT
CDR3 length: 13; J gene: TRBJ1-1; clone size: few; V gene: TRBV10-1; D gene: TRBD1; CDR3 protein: CASSPGQGAQAFF; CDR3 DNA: TGCGCCAGCAGCCCGGGACAGGGGGCGCAGGCTTTCTTT
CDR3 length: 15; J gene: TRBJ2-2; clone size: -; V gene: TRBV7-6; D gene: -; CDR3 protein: CASSPRQGYTGELFF; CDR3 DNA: TGTGCCAGCAGCCCCCGGCAGGGGTATACCGGGGAGCTGTTTTTT
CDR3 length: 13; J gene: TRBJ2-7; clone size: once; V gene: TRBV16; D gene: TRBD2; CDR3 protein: CASSQLEGGPGYF; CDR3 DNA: TGTGCCAGCAGCCAATTGGAGGGAGGGCCTGGGTACTTC
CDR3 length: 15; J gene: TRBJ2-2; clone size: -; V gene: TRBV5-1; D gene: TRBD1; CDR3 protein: CASSPATTGSGELFF; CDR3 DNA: TGCGCCAGCAGCCCCGCCACGACAGGGTCCGGGGAGCTGTTTTTT
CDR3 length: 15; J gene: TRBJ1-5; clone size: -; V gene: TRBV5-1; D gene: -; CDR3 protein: CASSLAGVSNQPQHF; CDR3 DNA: TGCGCCAGCAGCTTGGCCGGAGTTAGCAATCAGCCCCAGCATTTT
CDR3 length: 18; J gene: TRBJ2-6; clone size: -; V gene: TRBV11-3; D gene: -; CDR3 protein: CASSLVVTSASGANVLTF; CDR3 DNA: TGTGCCAGCAGCTTAGTAGTTACCTCCGCCTCTGGGGCCAACGTCCTGACTTTC
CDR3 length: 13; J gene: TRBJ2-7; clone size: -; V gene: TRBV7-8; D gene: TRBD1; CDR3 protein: CASSPDRAYEQYF; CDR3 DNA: TGTGCCAGCAGCCCGGACAGGGCCTACGAGCAGTACTTC